The TCR beta chain described here comes from a study of T cell changes during pregnancy in multiple sclerosis. Sequencing was performed with immunoSEQ multiplex PCR; in TCRdb, only in-frame clones are kept and a portion is missing. The sample lists about 56,000 clones, about 90% occurring once. Germline assignment: CDR1 SGHDT and CDR2 YYEEEE. The trim removed 4 bases at V and 0 bases at J, leaving 1 base unmatched. This CDR3 has 15 amino acids. The J gene is TRBJ2-1, the V gene TRBV5-6; TRBD2 aligns across 10 bases. The sequenced sample was CD4+ T cells from peripheral blood mononuclear cells, obtained in the third trimester of pregnancy. The clonotype was recovered from a female donor with multiple sclerosis, enrolled in a pregnancy study. The CDR3 DNA follows: TGTGCCAGCAGCCAGCGGGGGGGCTCCTACAATGAGCAGTTCTTC. It codes for CASSQRGGSYNEQFF.